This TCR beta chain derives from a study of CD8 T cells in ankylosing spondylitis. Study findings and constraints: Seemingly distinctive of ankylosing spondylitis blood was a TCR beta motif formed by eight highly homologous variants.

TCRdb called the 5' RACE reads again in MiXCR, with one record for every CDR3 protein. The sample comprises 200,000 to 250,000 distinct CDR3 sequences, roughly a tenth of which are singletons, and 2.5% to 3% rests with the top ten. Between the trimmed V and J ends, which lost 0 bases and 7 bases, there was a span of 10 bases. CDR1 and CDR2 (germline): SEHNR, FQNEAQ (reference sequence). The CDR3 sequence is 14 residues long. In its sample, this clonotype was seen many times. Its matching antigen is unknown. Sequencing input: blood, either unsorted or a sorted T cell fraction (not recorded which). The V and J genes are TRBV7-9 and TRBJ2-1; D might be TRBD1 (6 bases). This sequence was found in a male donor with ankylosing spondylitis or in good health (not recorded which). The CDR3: CASSLAYRGNEQFF. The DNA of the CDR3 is TGTGCCAGCAGCTTAGCGTATAGGGGGAATGAGCAGTTCTTC.